The entry below gives a single T cell receptor beta chain sequence along with its context. The antigen it binds to is not known. No much larger clone is present one base from it, and per-base qualities are unavailable. Whole blood was collected in K2EDTA tubes by collaborating institutions according to the institutions' own protocols. For TCRbeta analysis, collaborators shipped samples in one of three forms: frozen whole blood, isolated PBMCs, or DNA extracted from either of those sample types. TCRbeta CDR3 regions were amplified from genomic DNA by means of the immunoSEQ Assay, a bias-controlled multiplex PCR. In the authors' own workflow: The number of nucleated cells in each sample was estimated from the amplification of reference gene primers within the assay. To quantify the absolute abundance of each unique TCRbeta CDR3 rearrangement, sequence reads were collapsed and filtered. For each sample, productive Simpson clonality was calculated by taking the square root of Simpson's diversity index across productive rearrangements. The source is immuneACCESS, and TCRdb retained only in-frame sequences with V and J called. Part of the clones is not carried over; for the studies checked, unresolved V genes explain less than half of this, and the remainder is unexplained. V, J and clone size derive from that table, while D and trimming were established from the DNA sequence. This sample gives around 300,000 clones in total; roughly 91% of them show up just once. In total, the top ten clones hold 1% of the sample.

The germline V gene specifies SGHRS as CDR1 and YFSETQ as CDR2. The CDR3 goes from the cysteine to the phenylalanine over 16 residues. CDR3 DNA is the only sequence kept; it has 48 bases, read in frame from the first base. V is shortened by 5 bases, J by 1 base, and the region joining them spans 17 bases. The data belong to a study of blood T cell repertoires in COVID-19 (dated by TCRdb to the early 2020s). Background for the entire study: Samples from collaborators originated in the United States, Italy and Spain and spanned both the acute and convalescent phases of COVID-19. The material from the prospective study consisted of cDNA or gDNA derived from T cells, B-cell-depleted T cells, or PBMCs. Subjects who had been exposed to COVID-19, were actively infected with it, or had recovered from it provided the deeply sampled blood TCRbeta repertoires that made up the dataset. The repertoires were released in a freely available public database intended as a resource for research on the immune response to SARS-CoV-2. The samples were drawn from two sources: the first 160 participants of the ongoing ImmuneRACE study, and 1,200 or so subjects contributed by 6 global collaborators. A de-identified subject ID, COVID-19 status, age in years and sex were almost always included in the sample metadata. Where available, HLA class I and class II types were obtained from metadata supplied by the sample provider rather than from assay-based typing.

The study at large found these results: How much clinical and demographic metadata was included differed by source and by participant, and the metadata was provided uncurated.

This sequence uses TRBV5-1 and TRBJ2-3; the D gene is perhaps TRBD2, from 6 matching bases. The specimen was peripheral blood. This receptor was taken from a man aged 45-65 years with active or convalescent COVID-19. DNA sequence: TGCGCCAGCAGGAGACGGGGGACCAACCGCACAGATACGCAGTATTTT. This sequence encodes CASRRRGTNRTDTQYF.